Listed here are 27 T cell receptor beta chains from one sample, sequenced in a study of graft-versus-host responses after intestinal transplantation. The authors seeded roughly 200,000 CFSE-labeled responder cells together with roughly 200,000 irradiated stimulator cells tagged with violet dye. Produced via immunoSEQ multiplex PCR; TCRdb's table is partial and in-frame only. The top ten hold roughly 3.2% of the sample, which has about 12,000 clones, about a third seen once. The specimen comprised alloreactive CD8+ T cells from a mixed lymphocyte reaction culture, sampled before intestinal transplant. The subset is: CFSE-low proliferating T cells sorted from roughly six-day pre-transplant mixed lymphocyte reaction (GvH or HvG direction). All receptors derive from a human patient who received an intestinal transplant.

This clone was seen a single time. The chain couples TRBV6-9 to TRBJ1-1; D gene ambiguous. The CDR3 totals 13 residues. V shed 3 bases and J shed 4 bases, with 9 bases lying between them. Germline CDR1 is MNHGY and CDR2 is SVAAGI. The CDR3 is CASSYLRTTEAFF. The CDR3 bases are TGTGCCAGCAGTTACCTGCGAACCACTGAAGCTTTCTTT.

The chain uses TRBV2 and TRBJ2-7; 9 nucleotides line up with TRBD1. This CDR3 spans 13 amino acids. Germline trimming cut 6 bases from V and 7 bases from J; bases unmatched to any gene: 7. The germline V gene encodes CDR1 SNHLY and CDR2 FYNNEI. CDR3 loop: CASRGTGTGEQYF. The CDR3 region has the DNA TGTGCCAGCAGGGGGACAGGGACAGGAGAGCAGTACTTC.

This clone was found a few times. The rearrangement links TRBV7-9 to TRBJ2-1; no clear D gene. Trimming stripped 6 bases from V and 13 bases from J, with 13 bases between. The CDR3 spans 11 residues. Germline CDR1 is SEHNR and CDR2 is FQNEAQ (reference sequence). The CDR3 bases are TGTGCCAGCAGTGGTACTCTTGAACAGTTCTTC. Its protein product is CASSGTLEQFF. The full variable domain, in which reference TRBV7-9 and TRBJ2-1 provide the parts outside the CDR3, is DTGVSQNPRHKITKRGQNVTFRCDPISEHNRLYWYRQTLGQGPEFLTYFQNEAQLEKSRLLSDRFSAERPKGSFSTLEIQRTEQGDSAMYLCASSGTLEQFFGPGTRLTVL.

This clone was observed a handful of times. Given a much more abundant clone one base away, this may be a read error. The rearrangement links TRBV10-3 to TRBJ2-7; D not resolved. The V end lost 0 bases, the J end lost 7 bases, and 22 bases lay between the germline ends. The germline CDR1 and CDR2 sequences are ENHRY and SYGVKD. This CDR3 region has 17 residues. The CDR3 DNA reads as TGTGCCATCAGTGAGTCGATCCAGGTTTACGGCTACAATGAGCAGTACTTC. This sequence encodes CAISESIQVYGYNEQYF.

The gene calls are TRBV9 and TRBJ2-3; no clear D gene. Germline V lookup: CDR1 SGDLS, CDR2 YYNGEE. CDR3 length: 18 residues. Between the trimmed V and J ends, which lost 0 bases and 2 bases, there was a span of 19 bases. CDR3 DNA: TGTGCCAGCAGCGTAGACCCCCCTCGCGGAGAAATCACAGATACGCAGTATTTT. As protein: CASSVDPPRGEITDTQYF.

This clone is labeled as medium-sized. This chain uses TRBV19 with TRBJ2-2; no clear D gene. V gave up 3 bases and J gave up 8 bases, with 16 bases separating them. Germline CDR1 LNHDA, CDR2 SQIVND (reference sequence). This CDR3 is 15 amino acids long. As DNA, the CDR3 is TGTGCCAGTAGTATCCTCCGAGACCCTTTGGGGGAGCTGTTTTTT. Protein sequence: CASSILRDPLGELFF.

This rearrangement joins TRBV19 to TRBJ2-3, with D perhaps given as TRBD1 or TRBD2 (5 bases each). There are 18 residues in the CDR3. Trimming removed 0 bases at V and 6 bases at J, with 22 bases between. Per germline, CDR1 LNHDA and CDR2 SQIVND (reference sequence). CDR3 DNA sequence: TGTGCCAGTAGTATAGACCCCCCGGGGAAAGGGGTCACGGATACGCAGTATTTT. Its translation is CASSIDPPGKGVTDTQYF.

The gene calls are TRBV27 and TRBJ1-5; 7 nucleotides agree with TRBD1. Germline-derived CDR1 and CDR2 are MNHEY and SMNVEV (reference sequence). The CDR3 sequence is 15 residues long. Trimming at V came to 4 bases and at J to 5 bases, leaving 8 bases not matched to a gene. The CDR3 DNA follows: TGTGCCAGCAGTTGGGCAGGCAGGGGGGATCAGCCCCAGCATTTT. Translating it yields CASSWAGRGDQPQHF.

The V gene is TRBV19, the J gene TRBJ2-3, with D unresolved. V lost 8 bases and J 0 bases, leaving 9 bases between the germline ends. The CDR3 length is 13 residues. Germline loops: CDR1 LNHDA, CDR2 SQIVND (reference sequence). CDR3 residues: CASASVSTDTQYF. The CDR3 DNA follows: TGTGCCAGTGCTTCCGTGAGCACAGATACGCAGTATTTT.

This clone was seen more than once but under ten times. V is TRBV6-1 and J is TRBJ2-2; D might be TRBD1 (5 bases). The V end was cut by 7 bases, the J end by 6 bases, with 18 bases between. CDR1 is MNHNS, CDR2 SASEGT, per germline. This CDR3 region has 15 residues. The CDR3 reads CASTVRVQESGELFF. The CDR3 DNA reads as TGTGCCAGCACGGTACGGGTACAGGAATCCGGGGAGCTGTTTTTT.

This clone was counted between two and nine times. The chain combines TRBV7-9 with TRBJ2-4, with 10 nucleotides matching TRBD1. The CDR3 is 14 amino acids. The junction had 3 bases not matched to a gene; V was cut back by 3 bases and J by 7 bases. The germline gives CDR1 SEHNR, CDR2 FQNEAQ (reference sequence). CDR3 region: CASSFGTGDNIQYF. DNA of the CDR3: TGTGCCAGCAGCTTCGGGACAGGGGATAACATTCAGTACTTC.

As for this clone: One base away lies a much larger clone, so this may be a sequencing read error. The V gene is TRBV27, the J gene TRBJ2-5, with 9 bases lining up with TRBD1. The better agreement between TRBJ2-7 and the DNA end casts doubt on the J call. The CDR3 runs 13 residues. Germline CDR1 and CDR2: MNHEY and SMNVEV (reference sequence). The DNA of the CDR3 is TGTGCCGGCAGTTTGACAGGGGGCTACGAGCAGTACTTC. It yields the protein CAGSLTGGYEQYF.

This clone was seen more than once but under ten times. This clone may be a read error of a much larger clone one base away. The same CDR3 is also encoded by other DNA sequences in this sample. The chain links TRBV5-3 to TRBJ1-1; D might be TRBD1 (6 bases). TRBV5-3 is reported as an ORF; its role is uncertain. The CDR3 is 12 amino acids. CDR3 in amino acids: CASSLRGTEAFF. As DNA, the CDR3 is TGTGCCAGCAGCTTGAGGGGGACTGAAGCTTTCTTT.

There are a few counts of this clone. V is TRBV4-3 and J is TRBJ2-7; the D is unclear. CDR1 is LGHNA, CDR2 YSLEER, per germline. Trimming left V 0 bases short and J 0 bases short, with 9 bases between. The length of the CDR3 is 15 residues. CDR3 loop: CASSQDTGTSYEQYF. As DNA, the CDR3 is TGCGCCAGCAGCCAAGACACTGGTACCTCCTACGAGCAGTACTTC.

There are a few counts of this clone. The CDR3 DNA is TGTGCCAGCAGCTCCGGCACAGGGTACGAGCAGTACTTC. This codes for CASSSGTGYEQYF. This chain links TRBV7-9 with TRBJ2-7; a weak D match, TRBD1 (6 bases). This CDR3 has 13 residues. V was trimmed by 4 bases and J by 4 bases, leaving 11 bases between them. Germline-derived CDR1 and CDR2 are SEHNR and FQNEAQ (reference sequence).

As regards this clone: A read error may explain this, as a much larger clone is one base away. The chain has TRBV18 and TRBJ2-7; the D is unclear. This CDR3 region has 14 residues. V was trimmed by 5 bases and J by 2 bases, leaving 13 bases between them. Germline CDR1 is KGHSH and CDR2 is LQKENI. The CDR3 coding sequence is TGTGCCAGCTCATCTAATGACTTTCCCTACGAGCAGTACTTC. This gives the protein CASSSNDFPYEQYF.

The CDR3 spells CAWNWGGTDTQYF. DNA of the CDR3: TGTGCCTGGAACTGGGGAGGGACAGATACGCAGTATTTT. The rearrangement links TRBV30 to TRBJ2-3; TRBD2 matches at 7 bases. V was pared by 4 bases and J by 3 bases, with 4 bases of the junction left unmatched. This CDR3 is built from 13 residues. Germline V gene sequence: CDR1 GTSNPN, CDR2 SVGIG (reference sequence).

In this sample, this clone turned up a few times. This chain joins TRBV7-3 and TRBJ2-3, with a weak D call TRBD2 (5 bases). The CDR3 sequence is 17 residues long. V was trimmed by 2 bases and J by 1 base, leaving 16 bases between them. Germline V CDR1 and CDR2: SGHTA, FQGTGA. The CDR3 DNA is TGTGCCAGCAGCTTAGGTACGCCTAGAGCGGGCACAGATACGCAGTATTTT. Translated: CASSLGTPRAGTDTQYF.

The V and J genes are TRBV5-8 and TRBJ2-5; 11 positions agree with TRBD1. The DNA matches TRBJ2-7 better at its end, which makes the J call doubtful. This CDR3 has 16 amino acids. In germline, CDR1 is SGHTS, CDR2 YDEGEE. CDR3 sequence (DNA): TGTGCCAGCAGCCTGGGACAGGGGGTCACGAGGTACGAGCAGTACTTC. It yields the protein CASSLGQGVTRYEQYF.

This clone has only a few counts. J is TRBJ1-4 and V is TRBV11-3; D unresolved. V dropped 5 bases and J dropped 9 bases, with 4 bases sitting between them. Germline V gives CDR1 SGHNT, CDR2 YENEEA. CDR3 length equals 10 residues. The chain's CDR3 is CASSGKKLFF. CDR3 in DNA: TGTGCCAGCAGCGGAAAAAAACTGTTTTTT.

The V call is TRBV9, the J call TRBJ2-3, with 9 positions matching TRBD2. The CDR3 is 15 amino acids. Germline V lookup: CDR1 SGDLS, CDR2 YYNGEE. J gave up 3 bases and V 4 bases, and 6 bases lay outside the gene matches. CDR3 sequence: CASSSQAGGTDTQYF. The CDR3 DNA reads as TGTGCCAGCAGCTCCCAAGCGGGAGGAACAGATACGCAGTATTTT.

The CDR3 loop is CASSQLSGGNTEAFF. DNA of the CDR3: TGCGCCAGCAGCCAATTATCGGGGGGGAACACTGAAGCTTTCTTT. The chain links TRBV4-1 to TRBJ1-1; perhaps TRBD1 as D (5 bases). V gave up 2 bases and J gave up 1 base, with 11 bases separating them. The CDR3 length is 15 residues. Germline-derived CDR1 and CDR2 are MGHRA and YSYEKL.

Only a few counts were recorded for this clone. The rearrangement joins TRBV11-3 to TRBJ1-1; the D gene is possibly TRBD1 (5 bases). From germline, CDR1 is SGHNT and CDR2 YENEEA. The CDR3 is made up of 13 amino acids. Trimming took 5 bases from V and 0 from J, leaving 7 bases between them. This CDR3 is CASSDSMNTEAFF. The CDR3 DNA sequence: TGTGCCAGCAGCGACAGTATGAACACTGAAGCTTTCTTT.

V usage is TRBV9 and J usage is TRBJ1-1; 7 bases are a match to TRBD1. V lost 3 bases to trimming and J lost 3 bases; unmatched junction nucleotides: 5. CDR1 is SGDLS, CDR2 YYNGEE, per germline. The CDR3 spans 14 residues. In DNA, the CDR3 is TGTGCCAGCAGCGCCAGACAGGGATACACTGAAGCTTTCTTT. Its translation: CASSARQGYTEAFF. The full variable domain, its missing parts supplied by reference TRBV9 and TRBJ1-1, is DSGVTQTPKHLITATGQRVTLRCSPRSGDLSVYWYQQSLDQGLQFLIQYYNGEERAKGNILERFSAQQFPDLHSELNLSSLELGDSALYFCASSARQGYTEAFFGQGTRLTVV.

The J gene is TRBJ2-7, the V gene TRBV27; D may match TRBD1 or TRBD2 (5 bases each). V lost 7 bases and J lost 7, with 20 bases in between. Germline V CDR1 and CDR2: MNHEY, SMNVEV (reference sequence). This CDR3 is built from 14 residues. Here the CDR3 reads CASNPSGAPGEQYF. The DNA of the CDR3 is TGTGCCAGCAATCCCTCCGGGGCCCCCGGAGAGCAGTACTTC.

The gene calls are TRBV7-9 and TRBJ1-5, with D uncertain. Germline-derived CDR1 and CDR2 are SEHNR and FQNEAQ (reference sequence). The CDR3 is 16 residues long. V was trimmed by 0 bases and J by 0 bases, leaving 9 bases between them. The CDR3 sequence is CASSLAPRHSNQPQHF. DNA of the CDR3: TGTGCCAGCAGCTTAGCGCCTCGCCATAGCAATCAGCCCCAGCATTTT.

V is TRBV28 and J is TRBJ1-1; D is undetermined. The germline CDR1 and CDR2 sequences are MDHEN and SYDVKM. V dropped 7 bases and J dropped 4 bases, with 16 bases sitting between them. This CDR3 has 14 residues. CDR3 sequence reads: CASMKRQASTEAFF. The CDR3 DNA sequence: TGTGCCAGCATGAAGCGGCAGGCGAGCACTGAAGCTTTCTTT.